The next 30 T cell receptor beta chains were all read from a single sample in a study of blood T cell repertoires in COVID-19. Profiled with immunoSEQ multiplex PCR; TCRdb holds only in-frame clones, not every one. The sample includes approximately 400,000 clones, around 87% of them seen just once. Sequencing input: PBMCs or T cells enriched from blood (not recorded which). The origin of the receptors is a man aged 25-45 years who had recovered from COVID-19.

The chain combines TRBV29-1 with TRBJ2-3; 9 bases map to TRBD1. V dropped 6 bases and J dropped 3; count of bases not matched to a gene: 4. Germline CDR1 reads SQVTM; CDR2 reads ANQGSEA. This CDR3 is 13 amino acids long. The CDR3 DNA sequence: TGCAGCGTGGGACAGGGTCTGACAGATACGCAGTATTTT. Residues: CSVGQGLTDTQYF.

This sequence joins TRBV18 and TRBJ1-6; D remains unclear. V was trimmed by 2 bases and J by 5 bases, leaving 13 bases between them. Germline-derived CDR1 and CDR2 are KGHSH and LQKENI. This CDR3 has 16 amino acids. The CDR3: CASSPKVGSDNSPLHF. CDR3 sequence (DNA): TGTGCCAGCTCACCAAAGGTAGGGAGTGATAATTCACCCCTCCACTTT.

V and J are TRBV5-1 and TRBJ1-5; weak D call: TRBD1 (5 bases). This CDR3 has 15 residues. CDR1 and CDR2 (germline): SGHRS, YFSETQ. V was clipped by 4 bases and J by 7 bases, with 18 bases between them. CDR3 sequence reads: CASSPLGGQGQPQHF. CDR3 DNA: TGCGCCAGCAGCCCCCTGGGTGGACAAGGGCAGCCCCAGCATTTT.

This sequence joins TRBV29-1 and TRBJ1-1; D not certain. The CDR3 contains 11 residues. V gave up 5 bases and J gave up 5 bases, with 9 bases separating them. The germline CDR1 and CDR2 sequences are SQVTM and ANQGSEA. Here the CDR3 reads CSVTRTTEAFF. The DNA of the CDR3 is TGCAGCGTTACCAGAACAACTGAAGCTTTCTTT.

This chain joins TRBV2 and TRBJ1-5; 7 positions match TRBD1. The V segment lost 6 bases and the J segment 5 bases; nucleotides outside the gene matches: 7. Germline CDR1 reads SNHLY; CDR2 reads FYNNEI. The CDR3 is 14 residues long. CDR3 sequence reads: CASRETGTYQPQHF. In nucleotides, the CDR3 is TGTGCCAGCAGGGAGACAGGGACTTATCAGCCCCAGCATTTT.

The chain employs TRBV6-6 and TRBJ1-1; 7 nucleotides match TRBD1. The CDR3 consists of 14 residues. With V trimmed by 5 bases and J by 2 bases, 5 bases remained unmatched. CDR1 and CDR2 (germline): MNHNY, SVGAGI (reference sequence). The CDR3 DNA reads TGTGCCAGCAGTCTGGGACAGTTAAACACTGAAGCTTTCTTT. The encoded protein is CASSLGQLNTEAFF.

The gene calls are TRBV5-1 and TRBJ2-1; the match to TRBD1 covers 7 bases. J gave up 0 bases and V 5 bases, and 11 bases lay outside the gene matches. This CDR3 has 17 residues. The V gene's germline CDR1 is SGHRS and CDR2 YFSETQ. CDR3 sequence (DNA): TGCGCCAGCAGGTCCGGGACAGCCCTAAGCTCCTACAATGAGCAGTTCTTC. This sequence encodes CASRSGTALSSYNEQFF.

This chain connects TRBV3-1 (or the pseudogene TRBV3-2) to TRBJ2-1, with D possibly being TRBD1 (5 bases). Between the trimmed V and J ends, which lost 4 bases and 0 bases, there was a span of 13 bases. The CDR3 length is 16 residues. Germline values: CDR1 LGHDT, CDR2 YNNKEL (reference sequence). CDR3 sequence: CASSPLQGSSYNEQFF. The CDR3 DNA sequence: TGTGCCAGCAGCCCGCTTCAGGGTTCCTCCTACAATGAGCAGTTCTTC.

The V gene is TRBV4-3, the J gene TRBJ1-2; the D gene is possibly TRBD1 (5 bases). Germline V gene data show CDR1 as LGHNA and CDR2 as YSLEER. The length of the CDR3 is 16 residues. Trimming cost V 4 bases and J 4 bases, with 19 bases left between them. CDR3 loop: CASSPHGGERGYGYTF. CDR3 DNA: TGCGCCAGCAGCCCCCACGGAGGGGAACGGGGCTATGGCTACACCTTC.

The gene calls are TRBV19 and TRBJ1-2, with 7 bases identical to TRBD1. The CDR3 contains 15 residues. CDR1 is LNHDA, CDR2 SQIVND, per germline (reference sequence). J gave up 4 bases and V 0 bases, and 5 bases lay outside the gene matches. Here the CDR3 DNA reads TGTGCCAGTAGTATAGAGAGGGGGCGAGGCTATGGCTACACCTTC. Translating it yields CASSIERGRGYGYTF.

The chain joins TRBV7-2 to TRBJ1-5; 8 nucleotides agree with TRBD1. This CDR3 spans 17 amino acids. V lost 6 bases, J lost 0 bases, and 10 bases stayed unmatched. Germline CDR1 is SGHTA and CDR2 is FQGNSA. CDR3 in DNA: TGTGCCAGCAGTCCCCATAACAGGGGGTATAGCAATCAGCCCCAGCATTTT. Amino acids: CASSPHNRGYSNQPQHF.

The V gene is TRBV5-1, the J gene TRBJ1-1; unclear D gene. V was cut by 3 bases and J by 1 base, with 10 bases left in between. Germline V gives CDR1 SGHRS, CDR2 YFSETQ. The CDR3 consists of 14 residues. The CDR3: CASSSEIKNTEAFF. The CDR3 nucleotides are TGCGCCAGCAGCTCCGAGATCAAGAACACTGAAGCTTTCTTT.

The J gene is TRBJ1-2, the V gene TRBV10-3; 8 bases map to TRBD1. The CDR3 covers 15 residues. Germline V gene data show CDR1 as ENHRY and CDR2 as SYGVKD. The ends lost 7 bases at V and 3 bases at J; junction bases unmatched: 10. CDR3 in amino acids: CAINLAGGADYGYTF. The CDR3 nucleotides read TGTGCCATCAACCTAGCAGGGGGCGCGGACTATGGCTACACCTTC.

CDR3 DNA: TGCGCCAGCAGCTTGGCCCTATTTGTGGGCTACACTGAAGCTTTCTTT. Translated: CASSLALFVGYTEAFF. The J gene is TRBJ1-1, the V gene TRBV5-1, with unresolved D. Trimming took 0 bases from V and 3 from J, leaving 15 bases between them. This CDR3 is 16 amino acids long. Germline V gene sequence: CDR1 SGHRS, CDR2 YFSETQ.

In this sample, this clone turned up a few times. The chain links TRBV2 to TRBJ1-1, with D possibly being TRBD1 (6 bases). V gave up 6 bases and J gave up 1 base, with 12 bases separating them. Germline V gene lookup returns CDR1 SNHLY and CDR2 FYNNEI. CDR3 size: 14 residues. In nucleotides, the CDR3 is TGTGCCAGCAGGATTAGACAGGCGAACACTGAAGCTTTCTTT. Its protein is CASRIRQANTEAFF.

The V gene is TRBV3-1 (or the pseudogene TRBV3-2), the J gene TRBJ1-1; D is uncertain. There are 14 residues in the CDR3. Per germline, CDR1 LGHDT and CDR2 YNNKEL (reference sequence). Trimming stripped 1 base from V and 6 bases from J, with 12 bases between. CDR3 nucleotide sequence: TGTGCCAGCAGCCAAGGGCGGACTCGTGCTGAAGCTTTCTTT. This sequence encodes CASSQGRTRAEAFF.

The chain carries TRBV27 and TRBJ1-6; D call uncertain. Germline assignment: CDR1 MNHEY and CDR2 SMNVEV (reference sequence). CDR3 length: 15 amino acids. V was pared by 5 bases and J by 7 bases, with 15 bases between. The CDR3 is CASSHLQDWNSPLHF. For the CDR3, the DNA is TGTGCCAGCAGTCATCTCCAGGATTGGAATTCACCCCTCCACTTT.

V is TRBV19 and J is TRBJ1-2; D is uncertain. The germline CDR1 and CDR2 sequences are LNHDA and SQIVND (reference sequence). The CDR3 loop spans 17 amino acids. The V and J ends lost 1 base and 4 bases respectively, with 19 bases between them. The CDR3 DNA sequence: TGTGCCAGTAGTATAGTACCAGCCCTAGGCGCCTCCTATGGCTACACCTTC. It translates to CASSIVPALGASYGYTF.

V and J are TRBV9 and TRBJ1-1; possibly TRBD1 for D (6 bases). The CDR3 consists of 15 residues. Trimming cost V 6 bases and J 0 bases, with 15 bases left between them. Germline V CDR1 and CDR2: SGDLS, YYNGEE. The CDR3 here is CASMINRAMNTEAFF. The CDR3 DNA is TGTGCCAGCATGATTAACAGGGCGATGAACACTGAAGCTTTCTTT.

This rearrangement joins TRBV3-1 (or the pseudogene TRBV3-2) to TRBJ1-1; D gene unclear. The CDR3 extends over 14 amino acids. The V end lost 3 bases, the J end lost 1 base, and 9 bases lay between the germline ends. CDR1 and CDR2 (germline): LGHDT, YNNKEL (reference sequence). The CDR3 spells CASSHEQRNTEAFF. The DNA for the CDR3 is TGTGCCAGCAGCCATGAGCAACGGAACACTGAAGCTTTCTTT.

The chain has TRBV6-5 and TRBJ1-4, with 7 bases lining up with TRBD1. CDR1 is MNHEY, CDR2 SVGAGI, per germline. This CDR3 is built from 15 residues. V trimming: 2 bases; J trimming: 3 bases; junction bases outside the gene matches: 3. The DNA of the CDR3 is TGTGCCAGCAGTTACGAGGGACAGCCTAATGAAAAACTGTTTTTT. Residues: CASSYEGQPNEKLFF.

Written as DNA, the CDR3 is TGTGCTAGTGTCTGGGGACAGGGTAATCAGCCCCAGCATTTT. It specifies CASVWGQGNQPQHF. The gene calls are TRBV12-5 and TRBJ1-5, with 9 bases matching TRBD1. The germline gives CDR1 LGHNT, CDR2 FRNRAP. There are 14 residues in the CDR3. Trimming took 7 bases from V and 4 from J; bases not matched to a gene: 5. The whole variable domain, filled in from reference TRBV12-5 and TRBJ1-5, reads DARVTQTPRHKVTEMGQEVTMRCQPILGHNTVFWYRQTMMQGLELLAYFRNRAPLDDSGMPKDRFSAEMPDATLATLKIQPSEPRDSAVYFCASVWGQGNQPQHFGDGTRLSIL.

This clone was recorded once. Distinct nucleotide sequences in the sample also encode this CDR3. The chain has TRBV24-1 and TRBJ2-1; 10 bases map to TRBD2. From germline, CDR1 is KGHDR and CDR2 SFDVKD. Unmatched junction bases numbered 16, after V lost 5 bases and J lost 7 bases. The CDR3 covers 18 residues. CDR3 amino acids: CATSGEGMSGGVNNEQFF. In DNA form, the CDR3 reads TGTGCCACCAGTGGGGAGGGGATGAGCGGGGGGGTGAATAATGAGCAGTTCTTC.

Notes on this clone: Mismatch with germline at one junction end may stem from a read error. V gene TRBV7-9 combines with J gene TRBJ2-7, with D hard to call. This CDR3 comprises 12 residues. Germline V gene data show CDR1 as SEHNR and CDR2 as FQNEAQ (reference sequence). CDR3 DNA: TGTGCCAGCAGCCACGACGACCGACGACGGGACTTC. Protein: CASSHDDRRRDF.

This rearrangement joins TRBV7-7 to TRBJ2-1, with 10 bases matching TRBD1. The length of the CDR3 is 14 residues. V lost 5 bases to trimming and J lost 10 bases; unmatched junction nucleotides: 8. CDR1 and CDR2 (germline): SSHAT, FNYEAQ (reference sequence). The CDR3 reads CASSPDRGRGEQFF. The DNA for the CDR3 is TGTGCCAGCAGCCCCGACAGGGGGCGCGGGGAGCAGTTCTTC.

The chain employs TRBV2 and TRBJ2-2, with 9 bases that match TRBD1. The J segment lost 4 bases and the V segment lost 7 bases, leaving 4 bases of the junction unmatched. Germline CDR1 reads SNHLY; CDR2 reads FYNNEI. This CDR3 region has 14 residues. CDR3 protein: CASTGQGTTGELFF. In DNA, the CDR3 is TGTGCCAGCACGGGACAGGGTACCACCGGGGAGCTGTTTTTT.

For the CDR3, the DNA is TGTGCCAGTTACGAGGGTCCCGAGGGTCAGCCCCAGCATTTT. This encodes CASYEGPEGQPQHF. J is TRBJ1-5 and V is TRBV6-5, with unresolved D. With 9 bases removed from V and 6 bases from J, the gap between germline ends came to 18 bases. The CDR3 is 14 amino acids. CDR1 is MNHEY, CDR2 SVGAGI, per germline.

CDR3 nucleotides: TGTGCCAGCAGCCAAACCAGTAACTATGGCTACACCTTC. This encodes CASSQTSNYGYTF. The chain is built from TRBV7-2 and TRBJ1-2, with D unclear. The germline V and J ends were trimmed by 5 bases and 1 base, with 8 bases remaining between them. The CDR3 is 13 residues long. Per germline, CDR1 SGHTA and CDR2 FQGNSA.

The gene calls are TRBV12-3 or TRBV12-4 and TRBJ1-2; TRBD1 might be the D (6 bases). This CDR3 has 13 residues. Trimming shortened V by 3 bases and J by 8 bases, and 13 bases separated the two germline ends. CDR3 region: CASSFGRGYGYTF. For the CDR3, the DNA is TGTGCCAGCAGTTTCGGCAGGGGATACGGCTACACCTTC.

The table lists this clone with a few counts. The chain joins TRBV7-2 to TRBJ2-3; 8 positions agree with TRBD2. Germline lookup yields CDR1 SGHTA and CDR2 FQGNSA. The CDR3 is 15 residues long. V shed 2 bases and J 6 bases; nucleotides not matched to a gene: 7. The CDR3 DNA is TGTGCCAGCAGCTTAAAGGCGGGGGGTTTGGATACGCAGTATTTT. This sequence encodes CASSLKAGGLDTQYF.